This is a list of T cell receptor beta chains from one sample in a study of blood T cell repertoires in COVID-19. Clones were read by immunoSEQ multiplex PCR, and TCRdb kept only the in-frame ones, dropping some. The sample has approximately 76,000 clones; approximately 88% are singletons. Sequencing used peripheral blood. These receptors were obtained from a human donor in a cohort sampled during active COVID-19. Both conserved end residues are part of each CDR3. A D gene is named only where the DNA matches it firmly. The listing skips clone size in some rows; elsewhere it reads once, few, many or a size class.

clone size: .; D gene: TRBD1; J gene: TRBJ1-1; V gene: TRBV27; CDR3 protein: CASSFRVGGEGNTEAFF; CDR3 DNA: TGTGCCAGCAGTTTCAGGGTAGGGGGCGAGGGGAACACTGAAGCTTTCTTT
clone size: .; D gene: .; J gene: TRBJ2-3; V gene: TRBV12-3/TRBV12-4; CDR3 protein: CASSPYTDTQYF; CDR3 DNA: TGTGCCAGCAGCCCTTACACAGATACGCAGTATTTT
clone size: .; D gene: TRBD1; J gene: TRBJ1-2; V gene: TRBV5-4; CDR3 protein: CASSLAAGQGGTYGYTF; CDR3 DNA: TGTGCCAGCAGCTTGGCCGCCGGACAGGGGGGGACCTATGGCTACACCTTC
clone size: .; D gene: .; J gene: TRBJ1-2; V gene: TRBV7-9; CDR3 protein: CASRPDTYYGYTF; CDR3 DNA: TGTGCCAGCAGACCCGACACCTACTATGGCTACACCTTC
clone size: .; D gene: .; J gene: TRBJ1-2; V gene: TRBV24-1; CDR3 protein: CATVPKPGTANYGYTF; CDR3 DNA: TGTGCCACCGTACCTAAACCGGGAACGGCTAACTATGGCTACACCTTC
clone size: .; D gene: TRBD1; J gene: TRBJ2-5; V gene: TRBV2; CDR3 protein: CASLDRGLETQYF; CDR3 DNA: TGTGCCAGCCTGGACAGGGGGCTCGAGACCCAGTACTTC
clone size: .; D gene: .; J gene: TRBJ2-1; V gene: TRBV5-1; CDR3 protein: CASSLEANSPEQFF; CDR3 DNA: TGCGCCAGCAGCTTGGAAGCGAATTCCCCGGAGCAGTTCTTC
clone size: .; D gene: TRBD2; J gene: TRBJ2-5; V gene: TRBV4-1; CDR3 protein: CASSQDPSGSEETQYF; CDR3 DNA: TGCGCCAGCAGCCAAGATCCTAGCGGGAGCGAAGAGACCCAGTACTTC
clone size: .; D gene: .; J gene: TRBJ2-1; V gene: TRBV4-3; CDR3 protein: CASSQGQSSYNEQFF; CDR3 DNA: TGCGCCAGCAGCCAAGGACAGAGCTCCTACAATGAGCAGTTCTTC
clone size: .; D gene: .; J gene: TRBJ2-3; V gene: TRBV2; CDR3 protein: CASSPNRDTQYF; CDR3 DNA: TGTGCCAGCAGTCCCAACAGGGATACGCAGTATTTT
clone size: .; D gene: TRBD2; J gene: TRBJ2-3; V gene: TRBV24-1; CDR3 protein: CATSDFGLAASDTQYF; CDR3 DNA: TGTGCCACCAGTGATTTCGGACTAGCGGCCTCAGATACGCAGTATTTT
clone size: .; D gene: .; J gene: TRBJ1-1; V gene: TRBV19; CDR3 protein: CASSIAGVPEAFF; CDR3 DNA: TGTGCCAGTAGTATAGCAGGGGTCCCTGAAGCTTTCTTT
clone size: .; D gene: TRBD2; J gene: TRBJ2-1; V gene: TRBV5-1; CDR3 protein: CASSSRGVAGYNEQFF; CDR3 DNA: TGCGCCAGCAGCTCCCGCGGGGTAGCGGGGTACAATGAGCAGTTCTTC
clone size: once; D gene: .; J gene: TRBJ1-4; V gene: TRBV5-1; CDR3 protein: CASSLVAGSEKLFF; CDR3 DNA: TGCGCCAGCAGCTTGGTTGCCGGTAGTGAAAAACTGTTTTTT
clone size: .; D gene: .; J gene: TRBJ2-5; V gene: TRBV5-1; CDR3 protein: CASSLDRDQAQYF; CDR3 DNA: TGCGCCAGCAGCTTGGACCGTGACCAGGCCCAGTACTTC
clone size: .; D gene: .; J gene: TRBJ2-1; V gene: TRBV5-1; CDR3 protein: CASSLGDTRIIQGAFEQFF; CDR3 DNA: TGCGCCAGCAGCCTTGGGGACACGAGGATAATACAAGGGGCTTTTGAGCAGTTCTTC
clone size: .; D gene: TRBD1; J gene: TRBJ2-3; V gene: TRBV2; CDR3 protein: CASRAQGDTQYF; CDR3 DNA: TGTGCCAGCAGGGCACAGGGGGATACGCAGTATTTT
clone size: .; D gene: TRBD1; J gene: TRBJ1-2; V gene: TRBV20-1; CDR3 protein: CGGQGADGYTF; CDR3 DNA: TGCGGCGGACAGGGGGCAGATGGCTACACCTTC
clone size: .; D gene: .; J gene: TRBJ1-2; V gene: TRBV5-1; CDR3 protein: CASSLGRGGYTF; CDR3 DNA: TGCGCCAGCAGCTTGGGGCGGGGCGGCTACACCTTC
clone size: .; D gene: .; J gene: TRBJ2-3; V gene: TRBV12-3/TRBV12-4; CDR3 protein: CASSSTDTQYF; CDR3 DNA: TGTGCCAGCAGTTCGACAGATACGCAGTATTTT
clone size: once; D gene: .; J gene: TRBJ2-5; V gene: TRBV28; CDR3 protein: CASSFGGGETQYF; CDR3 DNA: TGTGCCAGCAGTTTTGGCGGCGGAGAGACCCAGTACTTC
clone size: once; D gene: TRBD2; J gene: TRBJ2-3; V gene: TRBV6-4; CDR3 protein: CASSEAFGGTTDTQYF; CDR3 DNA: TGTGCCAGCAGTGAAGCTTTCGGGGGGACCACAGATACGCAGTATTTT
clone size: once; D gene: .; J gene: TRBJ1-6; V gene: TRBV28; CDR3 protein: CASSFFNSPLHF; CDR3 DNA: TGTGCCAGCAGTTTCTTCAATTCACCCCTCCACTTT
clone size: once; D gene: TRBD1; J gene: TRBJ1-4; V gene: TRBV7-8; CDR3 protein: CASTSLQGARKLFF; CDR3 DNA: TGTGCCAGCACCTCCCTGCAGGGGGCTAGAAAACTGTTTTTT
clone size: .; D gene: .; J gene: TRBJ1-1; V gene: TRBV28; CDR3 protein: CASTTLGNTEAFF; CDR3 DNA: TGTGCCAGCACCACACTAGGGAACACTGAAGCTTTCTTT
clone size: .; D gene: .; J gene: TRBJ2-7; V gene: TRBV11-3; CDR3 protein: CASSSRYSSYEQYF; CDR3 DNA: TGTGCCAGCAGCTCTCGTTATTCCTCCTACGAGCAGTACTTC
clone size: .; D gene: .; J gene: TRBJ1-3; V gene: TRBV29-1; CDR3 protein: CSGVMGLSGNTIYF; CDR3 DNA: TGCAGCGGGGTCATGGGGCTCTCTGGAAACACCATATATTTT
clone size: .; D gene: TRBD1; J gene: TRBJ1-4; V gene: TRBV7-9; CDR3 protein: CASSFSAGGEKLFF; CDR3 DNA: TGTGCCAGCAGCTTTTCGGCAGGGGGTGAAAAACTGTTTTTT
clone size: .; D gene: .; J gene: TRBJ1-5; V gene: TRBV19; CDR3 protein: CASSQAHGVSNQPQHF; CDR3 DNA: TGTGCCAGTAGTCAAGCCCACGGGGTTAGCAATCAGCCCCAGCATTTT
clone size: .; D gene: .; J gene: TRBJ2-3; V gene: TRBV18; CDR3 protein: CASSPARRVVDTDTQYF; CDR3 DNA: TGTGCCAGCTCACCAGCCCGCAGGGTCGTCGACACAGATACGCAGTATTTT
clone size: few; D gene: .; J gene: TRBJ2-2; V gene: TRBV6-1; CDR3 protein: CASSEEGAIPRTGELFF; CDR3 DNA: TGTGCCAGCAGTGAAGAGGGAGCGATTCCGCGTACGGGGGAGCTGTTTTTT
clone size: .; D gene: TRBD1; J gene: TRBJ1-5; V gene: TRBV2; CDR3 protein: CASDGQALYSNQPQHF; CDR3 DNA: TGTGCCAGCGACGGACAGGCCCTATATAGCAATCAGCCCCAGCATTTT
clone size: .; D gene: .; J gene: TRBJ2-7; V gene: TRBV19; CDR3 protein: CASSSGRERTYEQYF; CDR3 DNA: TGTGCCAGTAGCTCTGGACGGGAGCGGACCTACGAGCAGTACTTC
clone size: .; D gene: TRBD2; J gene: TRBJ2-2; V gene: TRBV5-1; CDR3 protein: CASSLARLAGTGELFF; CDR3 DNA: TGCGCCAGCAGCTTGGCTAGACTAGCGGGCACCGGGGAGCTGTTTTTT
clone size: .; D gene: .; J gene: TRBJ2-2; V gene: TRBV18; CDR3 protein: CASSAKDSNTGELFF; CDR3 DNA: TGTGCCAGCTCAGCTAAGGACAGCAACACCGGGGAGCTGTTTTTT
clone size: few; D gene: .; J gene: TRBJ1-5; V gene: TRBV2; CDR3 protein: CASSPRLGGGQPQHF; CDR3 DNA: TGTGCCAGCAGCCCCCGTTTGGGGGGAGGACAGCCCCAGCATTTT
clone size: .; D gene: .; J gene: TRBJ2-2; V gene: TRBV24-1; CDR3 protein: CATSDSDGAGPGELFF; CDR3 DNA: TGTGCCACCAGTGATTCGGACGGCGCGGGTCCAGGGGAGCTGTTTTTT
clone size: few; D gene: .; J gene: TRBJ1-2; V gene: TRBV19; CDR3 protein: CASSRQSQGHGGYTF; CDR3 DNA: TGTGCCAGTAGTCGTCAATCCCAGGGCCACGGTGGCTACACCTTC
clone size: .; D gene: TRBD2; J gene: TRBJ2-2; V gene: TRBV29-1; CDR3 protein: CSVEERAGGTGELFF; CDR3 DNA: TGCAGCGTTGAAGAGAGGGCGGGGGGCACCGGGGAGCTGTTTTTT
clone size: .; D gene: TRBD2; J gene: TRBJ2-1; V gene: TRBV30; CDR3 protein: CAWSGTSPYNEQFF; CDR3 DNA: TGTGCCTGGTCCGGGACTAGCCCCTACAATGAGCAGTTCTTC
clone size: .; D gene: .; J gene: TRBJ2-1; V gene: TRBV7-2; CDR3 protein: CATTTGNEQFF; CDR3 DNA: TGTGCCACCACCACAGGGAATGAGCAGTTCTTC
clone size: .; D gene: .; J gene: TRBJ2-3; V gene: TRBV6-1; CDR3 protein: CASSEAGWRADTQYF; CDR3 DNA: TGTGCCAGCAGTGAAGCAGGGTGGAGGGCAGATACGCAGTATTTT
clone size: once; D gene: .; J gene: TRBJ2-2; V gene: TRBV24-1; CDR3 protein: CATSDLPSPTGELFF; CDR3 DNA: TGTGCCACCAGTGATTTGCCTAGCCCGACCGGGGAGCTGTTTTTT
clone size: few; D gene: .; J gene: TRBJ1-5; V gene: TRBV21-1; CDR3 protein: CASSNLFLYSNQPQHF; CDR3 DNA: TGTGCCAGCAGCAATCTTTTTTTGTATAGCAATCAGCCCCAGCATTTT